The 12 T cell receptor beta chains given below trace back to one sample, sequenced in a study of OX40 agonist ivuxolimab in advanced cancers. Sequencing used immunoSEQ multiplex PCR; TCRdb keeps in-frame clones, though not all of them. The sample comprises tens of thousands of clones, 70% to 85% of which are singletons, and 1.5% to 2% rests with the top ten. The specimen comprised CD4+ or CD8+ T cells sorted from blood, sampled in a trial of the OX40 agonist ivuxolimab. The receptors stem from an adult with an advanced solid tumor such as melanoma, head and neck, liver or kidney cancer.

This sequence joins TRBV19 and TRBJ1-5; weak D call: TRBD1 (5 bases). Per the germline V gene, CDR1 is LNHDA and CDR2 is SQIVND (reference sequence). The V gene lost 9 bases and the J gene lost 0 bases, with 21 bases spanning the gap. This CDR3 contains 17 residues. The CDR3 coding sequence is TGTGCCAGCAGTGGTCCCCTAACAGGCCGTAGCAATCAGCCCCAGCATTTT. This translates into CASSGPLTGRSNQPQHF. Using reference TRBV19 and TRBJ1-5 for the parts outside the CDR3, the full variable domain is DGGITQSPKYLFRKEGQNVTLSCEQNLNHDAMYWYRQDPGQGLRLIYYSQIVNDFQKGDIAEGYSVSREKKESFPLTVTSAQKNPTAFYLCASSGPLTGRSNQPQHFGDGTRLSIL.

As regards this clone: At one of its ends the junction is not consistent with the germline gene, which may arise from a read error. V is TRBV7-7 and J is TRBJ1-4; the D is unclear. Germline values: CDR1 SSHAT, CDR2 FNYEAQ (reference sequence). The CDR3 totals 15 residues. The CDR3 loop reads CASSLGPGTNEKLFF. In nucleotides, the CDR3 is TGTGCTAGCAGCTTAGGGCCCGGAACTAATGAAAAACTGTTTTTT.

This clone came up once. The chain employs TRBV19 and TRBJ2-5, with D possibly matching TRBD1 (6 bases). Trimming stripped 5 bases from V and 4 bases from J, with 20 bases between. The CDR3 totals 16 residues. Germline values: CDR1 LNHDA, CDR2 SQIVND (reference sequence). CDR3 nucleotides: TGTGCCAGTAGTCTTGGACAGACACGACGGGGAGAGACCCAGTACTTC. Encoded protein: CASSLGQTRRGETQYF.

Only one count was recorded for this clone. For the CDR3, the DNA is TGCGCCAGCAGCAGGACAGTGAACACCGGGGAGCTGTTTTTT. As protein: CASSRTVNTGELFF. The chain is built from TRBV4-1 and TRBJ2-2; the D gene is possibly TRBD1 (6 bases). The germline V gene has CDR1 MGHRA and CDR2 YSYEKL. The CDR3 is 14 amino acids. V was shortened by 5 bases and J by 1 base, with 8 bases between the two germline ends.

The CDR3 coding sequence is TGTGCCAGCAGCCGAGACGGGGCTGGCTATGCTTTCTTT. This encodes CASSRDGAGYAFF. The chain is built from TRBV7-9 and TRBJ1-1; D is possibly TRBD1 (5 bases). V lost 5 bases and J lost 11, with 18 bases in between. Germline values: CDR1 SEHNR, CDR2 FQNEAQ (reference sequence). The CDR3 contains 13 residues.

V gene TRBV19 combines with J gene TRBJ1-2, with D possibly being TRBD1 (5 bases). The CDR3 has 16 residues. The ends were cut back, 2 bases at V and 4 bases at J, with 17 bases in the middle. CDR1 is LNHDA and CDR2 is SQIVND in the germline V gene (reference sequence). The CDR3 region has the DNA TGTGCCAGTAGTATATCCTGGTCGGGGACCCTCTATGGCTACACCTTC. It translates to CASSISWSGTLYGYTF.

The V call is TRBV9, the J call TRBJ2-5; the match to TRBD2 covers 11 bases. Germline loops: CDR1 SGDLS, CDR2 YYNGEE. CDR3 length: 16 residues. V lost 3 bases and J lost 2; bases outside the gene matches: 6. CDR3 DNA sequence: TGTGCCAGCAGCGCCTCTAGCGGGGGGACACAAGAGACCCAGTACTTC. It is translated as CASSASSGGTQETQYF.

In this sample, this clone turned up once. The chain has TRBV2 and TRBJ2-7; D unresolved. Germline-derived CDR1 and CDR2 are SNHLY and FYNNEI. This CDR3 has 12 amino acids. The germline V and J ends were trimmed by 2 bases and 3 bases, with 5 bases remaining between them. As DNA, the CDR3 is TGTGCCAGCAGTGAATATAGCTACGAGCAGTACTTC. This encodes CASSEYSYEQYF. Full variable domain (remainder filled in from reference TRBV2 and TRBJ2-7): EPEVTQTPSHQVTQMGQEVILRCVPISNHLYFYWYRQILGQKVEFLVSFYNNEISEKSEIFDDQFSVERPDGSNFTLKIRSTKLEDSAMYFCASSEYSYEQYFGPGTRLTVT.

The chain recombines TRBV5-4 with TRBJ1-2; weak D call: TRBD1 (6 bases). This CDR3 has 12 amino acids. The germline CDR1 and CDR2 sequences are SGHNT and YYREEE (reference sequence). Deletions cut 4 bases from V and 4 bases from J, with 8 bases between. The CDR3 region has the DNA TGTGCCAGCAGCCCGGACAGCTATGGCTACACCTTC. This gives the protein CASSPDSYGYTF.

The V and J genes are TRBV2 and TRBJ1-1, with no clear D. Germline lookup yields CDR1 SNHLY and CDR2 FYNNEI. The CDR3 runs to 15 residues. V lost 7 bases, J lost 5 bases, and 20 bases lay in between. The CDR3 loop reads CASTLRAGFRTEAFF. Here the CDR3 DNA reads TGTGCCAGCACTTTGCGGGCGGGATTTAGGACTGAAGCTTTCTTT.

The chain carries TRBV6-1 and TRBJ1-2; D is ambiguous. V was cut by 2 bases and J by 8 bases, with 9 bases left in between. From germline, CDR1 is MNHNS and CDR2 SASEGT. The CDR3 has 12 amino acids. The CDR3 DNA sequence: TGTGCCAGCAGTGAATTCCCACGGGGCTACACCTTC. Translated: CASSEFPRGYTF.

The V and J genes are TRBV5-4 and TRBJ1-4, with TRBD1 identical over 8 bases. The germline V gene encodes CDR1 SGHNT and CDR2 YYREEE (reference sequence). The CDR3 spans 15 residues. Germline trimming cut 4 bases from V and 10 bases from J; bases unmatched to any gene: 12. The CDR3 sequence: CASSVQDRVYGKLFF. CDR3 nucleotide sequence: TGTGCCAGCAGCGTCCAGGACAGGGTATATGGAAAACTGTTTTTT.